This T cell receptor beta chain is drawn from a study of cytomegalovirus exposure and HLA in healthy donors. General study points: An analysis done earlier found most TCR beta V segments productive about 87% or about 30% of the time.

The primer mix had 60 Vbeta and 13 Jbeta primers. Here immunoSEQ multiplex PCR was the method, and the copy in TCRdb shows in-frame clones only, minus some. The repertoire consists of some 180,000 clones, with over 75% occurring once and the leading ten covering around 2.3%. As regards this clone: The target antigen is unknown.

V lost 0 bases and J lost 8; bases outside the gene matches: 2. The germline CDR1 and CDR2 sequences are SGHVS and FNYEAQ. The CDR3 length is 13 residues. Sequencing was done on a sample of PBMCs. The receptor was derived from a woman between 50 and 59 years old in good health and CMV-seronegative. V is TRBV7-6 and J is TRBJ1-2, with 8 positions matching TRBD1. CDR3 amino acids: CASSLAGTGGYTF. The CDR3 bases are TGTGCCAGCAGCTTAGCGGGGACAGGCGGCTACACCTTC.